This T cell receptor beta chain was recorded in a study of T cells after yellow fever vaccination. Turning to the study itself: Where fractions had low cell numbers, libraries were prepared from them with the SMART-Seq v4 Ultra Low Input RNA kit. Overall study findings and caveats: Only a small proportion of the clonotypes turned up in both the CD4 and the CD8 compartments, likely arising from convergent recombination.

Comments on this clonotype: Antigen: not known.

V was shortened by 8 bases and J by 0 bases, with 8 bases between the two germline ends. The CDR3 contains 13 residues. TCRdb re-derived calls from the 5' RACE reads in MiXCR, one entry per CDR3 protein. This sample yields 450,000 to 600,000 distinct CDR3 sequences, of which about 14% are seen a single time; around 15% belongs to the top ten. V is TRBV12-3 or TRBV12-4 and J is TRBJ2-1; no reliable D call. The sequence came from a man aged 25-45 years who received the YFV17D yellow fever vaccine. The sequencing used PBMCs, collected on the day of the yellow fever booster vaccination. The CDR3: CASGQSSYNEQFF. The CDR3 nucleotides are TGTGCCAGCGGGCAAAGCTCCTACAATGAGCAGTTCTTC.